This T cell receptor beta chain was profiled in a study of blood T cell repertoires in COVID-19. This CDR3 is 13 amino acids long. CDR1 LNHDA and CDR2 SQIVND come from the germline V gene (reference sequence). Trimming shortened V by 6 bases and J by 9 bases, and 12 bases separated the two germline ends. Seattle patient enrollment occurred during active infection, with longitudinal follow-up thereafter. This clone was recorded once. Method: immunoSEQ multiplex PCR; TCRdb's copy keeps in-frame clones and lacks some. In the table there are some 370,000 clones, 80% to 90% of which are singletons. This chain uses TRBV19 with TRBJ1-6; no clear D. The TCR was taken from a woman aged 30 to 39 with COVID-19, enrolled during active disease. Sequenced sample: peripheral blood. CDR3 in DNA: TGTGCCAGTAGAAAAACGGGGAGTTCACCCCTCCACTTT. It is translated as CASRKTGSSPLHF.